Following are 10 T cell receptor beta chains from one sample sequenced in a study of tumor-infiltrating lymphocytes in primary liver carcinoma. Germline DNA was also extracted, and blood RNA was taken from unsorted whole blood. Starting material of about 0.45 ug total RNA yielded TCR beta cDNA via a constant-region primer. ARM-PCR, slightly modified, supplied the TCR beta libraries through three nested multiplex PCR rounds. Researchers ran the first two PCR rounds for 9 to 10 cycles each with TRBV1-TRBV30 forward primers and a C-beta reverse primer. TCRdb re-derived calls from the multiplex PCR reads in MiXCR, one entry per CDR3 protein. Of 330,000 or so distinct CDR3 sequences listed, less than 75% are singletons. Sequenced input: peripheral blood. The receptor set was obtained from a man in his forties or fifties with primary liver carcinoma and hepatitis B virus infection.

Of note for this clonotype: Mismatch with germline at one junction end may stem from a read error. The V and J genes are TRBV28 and TRBJ2-7, with D unresolved. The CDR3 consists of 12 residues. Germline V gives CDR1 MDHEN, CDR2 SYDVKM. The CDR3 nucleotides read TGTGCCAGCAGTACCCTCATCTACGAGCGGTACTTC. Its translation is CASSTLIYERYF. The whole variable domain, remainder taken from reference TRBV28 and TRBJ2-7, is DVKVTQSSRYLVKRTGEKVFLECVQDMDHENMFWYRQDPGLGLRLIYFSYDVKMKEKGDIPEGYSVSREKKERFSLILESASTNQTSMYLCASSTLIYERYFGPGTRLTVT.

This clonotype was seen a few times. V gene TRBV5-1 combines with J gene TRBJ2-3; 10 positions match TRBD1. CDR1 and CDR2 from the germline V gene are SGHRS and YFSETQ. The CDR3 spans 16 residues. Germline trimming cut 4 bases from V and 1 base from J; bases unmatched to any gene: 6. In DNA, the CDR3 is TGCGCCAGCAGCCTACGGACAGGGGGAGGCACAGATACGCAGTATTTT. As protein: CASSLRTGGGTDTQYF.

This clonotype was observed many times. J is TRBJ2-1 and V is TRBV29-1; D is unclear. V was cut by 4 bases and J by 8 bases, with 12 bases left in between. This CDR3 region has 12 residues. CDR1 is SQVTM and CDR2 is ANQGSEA in the germline V gene. This chain's CDR3 is CSVVVWTDEQFF. The CDR3 DNA reads TGCAGCGTTGTCGTCTGGACCGATGAGCAGTTCTTC.

The chain joins TRBV5-1 to TRBJ2-7; a possible D gene is TRBD1 (6 bases). Germline V gene lookup returns CDR1 SGHRS and CDR2 YFSETQ. V was pared by 6 bases and J by 4 bases, with 11 bases between. The CDR3 length is 12 residues. The CDR3 coding sequence is TGCGCCAGCAACCGGACAGTATACGAGCAGTACTTC. This gives the protein CASNRTVYEQYF.

The chain's CDR3 is CASSQYGKVPDTQYF. Here the CDR3 DNA reads TGTGCCAGCAGCCAGTACGGGAAGGTACCAGATACGCAGTATTTT. The chain has TRBV14 and TRBJ2-3, with D perhaps matching TRBD2 (5 bases). The CDR3 sequence is 15 residues long. The V and J ends lost 3 bases and 4 bases respectively, with 14 bases between them. Looked up from germline, CDR1 is SGHDN and CDR2 is FVKESK.

This clonotype was counted once. The rearrangement joins TRBV10-3 to TRBJ2-7; TRBD1 matches 9 bases. The germline V gene has CDR1 ENHRY and CDR2 SYGVKD. Trimming removed 5 bases from V and 7 bases from J; junction bases left unmatched: 9. This CDR3 has 14 amino acids. CDR3 nucleotide sequence: TGTGCCATCAGTACACAGGGGGCCCTTTTTGAGCAGTACTTC. Encoded protein: CAISTQGALFEQYF.

This clonotype was observed many times. The genes are TRBV11-2 and TRBJ2-4; D is ambiguous. Trimming took 5 bases from V and 0 from J, leaving 8 bases between them. CDR1 is SGHAT, CDR2 FQNNGV, per germline. This CDR3 is 14 amino acids long. The CDR3: CASSPRIAKNIQYF. The CDR3 nucleotides read TGTGCCAGCAGCCCTCGGATAGCCAAAAACATTCAGTACTTC.

In the case of this clonotype: At one end, the junction sequence differs from germline, possibly due to a read error. The genes are TRBV11-2 and TRBJ1-6; 8 positions match TRBD1. This CDR3 is built from 15 residues. Germline V lookup: CDR1 SGHAT, CDR2 FQNNGV. The CDR3 bases are TGTACCAGCAGCTTAGAGGGGACAGGTTATACACCCCTCCACTTT. Translated, it gives CTSSLEGTGYTPLHF.

This clonotype was observed a few times. V usage is TRBV5-4 and J usage is TRBJ2-2; D might be TRBD1 (6 bases). The length of the CDR3 is 14 residues. The germline V and J ends were trimmed by 0 bases and 7 bases, with 10 bases remaining between them. The germline V gene has CDR1 SGHNT and CDR2 YYREEE (reference sequence). CDR3 sequence (DNA): TGTGCCAGCAGCTTGGATAGGGGGTTCGGGGAGCTGTTTTTT. Translated, it gives CASSLDRGFGELFF.

The chain uses TRBV11-2 and TRBJ1-2; D not resolved. Germline CDR1 SGHAT, CDR2 FQNNGV. V shed 1 base and J shed 4 bases, with 10 bases lying between them. The CDR3 spans 14 residues. CDR3 region: CASSLGRVGYGYTF. CDR3 sequence (DNA): TGTGCCAGCAGCTTAGGTCGGGTGGGCTATGGCTACACCTTC.